This is a list of T cell receptor beta chains from one sample in a study of persistence of HIV-infected CD4 T cells. Libraries were prepared by immunoSEQ multiplex PCR; TCRdb keeps only in-frame clonotypes and omits some of them. This table holds about 36,000 clones, approximately 81% found once. Antigens of these TCRs are unknown. The specimen was cultured CD4+ T cells from PBMCs, collected from a patient who received antiretroviral therapy. These receptors originate from an adult with HIV. The donor label of this sample is uncertain. Both conserved end residues are part of each CDR3. The size entry is marked missing in some rows and otherwise reads once, few, many or a size class.

CDR3 | V | size
CATTGYEQYF | TRBV28 | NA
CASSLRRGGESTDTQYF | TRBV5-5 | NA
CASRQTASNEKLFF | TRBV6-5 | few
CSARRGGEQFF | TRBV20-1 | NA
CASSLAPGRGAYVSGANVLTF | TRBV7-2 | NA
CSVGGDSTTNEKLFF | TRBV29-1 | NA
CASSLAGLADTQYF | TRBV7-9 | once
CASSEARSYSNQPQHF | TRBV6-1 | NA
CASSGTGANTGELFF | TRBV2 | NA
CASSQRGNSPLHF | TRBV14 | NA
CAWKLQGANYGYTF | TRBV30 | NA
CATSDLEGDTQYF | TRBV24-1 | NA
CASSLSVAGSSYNEQFF | TRBV5-1 | NA
CASSSTGIGGYTF | TRBV19 | few
CASPPLRGAEAFF | TRBV23-1 | NA
CASSSLAGANVLTF | TRBV6-6 | NA
CASVARAFSTDTQYF | TRBV6-5 | NA
CASSRDVLAKNIQYF | TRBV2 | NA
CASSPGTSGGAETQYF | TRBV2 | NA
CASRSGANVLTF | TRBV6-5 | NA
CASQNTAGGGMNTEAFF | TRBV18 | NA
CASSPPIVGRANEKLFF | TRBV18 | once
CASSRVQGSEQFF | TRBV6-6 | few
CASSFGRLFQETQYF | TRBV19 | NA
CASSNAGQSGANVLTF | TRBV11-1 | NA
CASHVLGGSGNTIYF | TRBV28 | NA
CASSYSMSAIEKLFF | TRBV6-5 | NA
CASSVGTNTGELFF | TRBV19 | NA
CASSRRDNNSPLHF | TRBV3-1/TRBV3-2 | NA
CASSPLAADQNTGELFF | TRBV18 | NA
CASSLGSGAGTDTQYF | TRBV7-2 | NA
CASSIGRDNSPLHF | TRBV19 | NA
CASSEFEGSSSPLHF | TRBV25-1 | NA
CATSRVRIGSYNEQFF | TRBV15 | NA
CASSIGEYSNQPQHF | TRBV19 | few
CASSLFVPGQQGGELFF | TRBV28 | NA
CASSRQGRNTEAFF | TRBV2 | NA
CASSSLGSTDTQYF | TRBV5-1 | NA
CASSHSGLAGIISTDTQYF | TRBV5-1 | once
CASSLGDTQYF | TRBV4-1 | few
CASSQETSGADTQYF | TRBV4-2 | NA
CASSQGLLAGGRPSTDTQYF | TRBV4-2 | NA
CASSTPGSLVYNEQFF | TRBV9 | NA
CATRVLAAGNFPGNTIYF | TRBV15 | NA
CASSYSQGATKNIQYF | TRBV6-5 | NA
CASGGTSGSISTDTQYF | TRBV3-1/TRBV3-2 | once
CASSQGTGGEDETDTQYF | TRBV4-1 | NA
CASSPTTPGGTYNSPLHF | TRBV27 | NA
CASSDTEVGTQYF | TRBV6-4 | once
CASSTTQGALSGANVLTF | TRBV7-9 | NA
CASGHGKDRGTEAFF | TRBV12-5 | NA
CASSSPGTSIEQFF | TRBV5-1 | NA
CASSLNGDGANVLTF | TRBV5-8 | NA
CASSFSGGSLGTEAFF | TRBV5-6 | NA
CASSLLAGGDTGELFF | TRBV5-5 | NA
CASSLVVAEQYF | TRBV5-8 | NA
CASSLVGPRIDTQYF | TRBV7-9 | NA
CASSSPGQGSGNTIYF | TRBV5-4 | few
CASSLYVAGGRDTQYF | TRBV7-9 | NA
CATSANRVDQPQHF | TRBV24-1 | NA